This paragraph reports one T cell receptor (beta chain). Its cognate antigen is unknown. Systemic immunosuppression or autoimmune disease history was grounds to exclude patients. Generated by immunoSEQ multiplex PCR, the TCRdb table keeps only in-frame clones and is missing some. The table records tens of thousands of clones, 75% to 85% of them present only once. The V gene lost 1 base and the J gene lost 1 base, with 13 bases spanning the gap. Germline V gene lookup returns CDR1 SGHVS and CDR2 FQNEAQ. The CDR3 covers 16 residues. The sample belongs to a study of OX40 agonist ivuxolimab in advanced cancers. Study information: Age averaged around 60 years (range roughly 20 to 90), and just over 80% were male. Having had anti-PD-1, anti-PD-L1 or anti-CTLA-4 therapy before was allowed, and about 40% had some. Regarding the study as a whole: Certain nonresponding patients likewise had low normalized T-cell clonal expansion.

This sequence was found in an adult with an advanced solid tumor such as melanoma, head and neck, liver or kidney cancer. Sequenced material: CD4+ or CD8+ T cells sorted from blood, taken in a trial of the OX40 agonist ivuxolimab. The chain combines TRBV7-8 with TRBJ1-2, with unresolved D. The CDR3 protein is CASSLGSSGINYGYTF. Written as DNA, the CDR3 is TGTGCCAGCAGCTTAGGTAGTTCCGGAATTAACTATGGCTACACCTTC.